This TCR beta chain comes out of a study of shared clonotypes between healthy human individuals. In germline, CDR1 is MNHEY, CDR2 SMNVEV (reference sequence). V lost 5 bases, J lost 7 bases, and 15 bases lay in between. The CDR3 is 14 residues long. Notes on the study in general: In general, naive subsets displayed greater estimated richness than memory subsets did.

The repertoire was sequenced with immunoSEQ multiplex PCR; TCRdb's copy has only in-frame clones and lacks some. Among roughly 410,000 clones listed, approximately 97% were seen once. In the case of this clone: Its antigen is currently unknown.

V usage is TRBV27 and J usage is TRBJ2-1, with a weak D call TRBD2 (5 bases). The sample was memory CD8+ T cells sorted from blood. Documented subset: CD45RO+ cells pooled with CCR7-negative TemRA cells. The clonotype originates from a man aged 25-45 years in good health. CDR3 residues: CASSRLAEANEQFF. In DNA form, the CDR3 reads TGTGCCAGCAGTCGGCTAGCTGAAGCTAATGAGCAGTTCTTC.